The present entry profiles one T cell receptor (beta chain) with its context. Antigen specificity is unknown. Assay used: immunoSEQ multiplex PCR; TCRdb lists only in-frame clones, some missing. The table shows roughly 120,000 clones, with around 90% occurring only once. These data belong to a study of T cell responses to AZD1222 COVID-19 vaccine. Study-wide context: Second-dose timings of about 4 or about 12 weeks were pooled. The study, taken as a whole, reports: The span of vaccine-associated CD4 TCRs extended across spike, with dominance at 160-218 and 743-854. Only 5 or 6 AZD1222 recipients were seropositive at baseline. Targeting of unmutated variant regions was reportedly seen in nearly half of spike-specific TCRs.

The source is an adult in good health. The sample consisted of peripheral blood, taken on day 0 of AZD1222 vaccination.

The CDR3 reads CASSSGQANTQYF. CDR3 sequence (DNA): TGTGCCAGCAGCTCTGGACAGGCAAATACGCAGTATTTT. The chain couples TRBV7-2 to TRBJ2-3, with 7 bases matching TRBD1. CDR1 and CDR2 from the germline V gene are SGHTA and FQGNSA. The junction had 5 bases not matched to a gene; V was cut back by 4 bases and J by 7 bases. The CDR3 extends over 13 amino acids.